This TCR beta chain was sequenced for a study of blood T cell repertoires in COVID-19 (dated by TCRdb to 2018 to 2020). About the investigation overall: Samples from collaborators originated in the United States, Italy and Spain and spanned both the acute and convalescent phases of COVID-19. A de-identified subject ID, COVID-19 status, age in years and sex were almost always included in the sample metadata. The material from the prospective study consisted of cDNA or gDNA derived from T cells, B-cell-depleted T cells, or PBMCs. The repertoires were released in a freely available public database meant as a resource for research on the immune response to SARS-CoV-2. Deeply sampled blood TCRbeta repertoires from subjects exposed to, actively infected with, or recovered from COVID-19 were included in the dataset. The samples were drawn from two sources: the first 160 participants of the ongoing ImmuneRACE study, and 950 to 1,500 subjects contributed by 6 global collaborators. Where available, HLA class I and class II types were obtained from metadata supplied by the sample provider rather than from assay-based typing. The study at large found these results: How much clinical and demographic metadata was included differed by source and by participant, and the metadata was provided uncurated.

Collaborating institutions collected whole blood in K2EDTA tubes following their own protocols. For TCRbeta analysis, collaborators shipped samples as frozen whole blood, isolated PBMCs, or DNA extracted from either of those sample types. The CDR1 and CDR2 encoded by the germline V gene are MDHEN and SYDVKM. Inclusive of the bounding cysteine and phenylalanine, the CDR3 is 15 residues long. Solely the CDR3 DNA is kept, with 45 bases framed from the first base. V lost 3 bases and J lost 8 bases; the stretch between them is 16 bases long. TCRbeta CDR3 regions were amplified from genomic DNA using the immunoSEQ Assay, a bias-controlled multiplex PCR. The authors' pipeline ran thus. Nucleated cell counts per sample were estimated from amplification of reference gene primers within the assay. To quantify the absolute abundance of each unique TCRbeta CDR3 rearrangement, sequence reads were collapsed and filtered. For each sample, productive Simpson clonality was calculated as the square root of Simpson's diversity index over productive rearrangements. TCRdb took over this immuneACCESS table, retaining in-frame rearrangements with V and J assigned. Such tables are incomplete; in checked studies, under half of the missing clones stem from an unresolved V gene, and the remainder is unexplained. That table is the source of V, J and clone size, and D and trimming were worked out from the DNA. For this sample the table gives roughly 260,000 clones, of which 82% were detected only once. 4.9% of the sample is held by the ten biggest clonotypes.

This clone has a handful of counts. There is no known antigen for this receptor. One base away there is no much larger clone; base qualities are not given. Sequenced sample: peripheral blood. The rearranged segments are TRBV28 and TRBJ1-4; the D gene is perhaps TRBD1, on 5 matching bases. The receptor comes from an elderly woman with active or convalescent COVID-19. The CDR3: CASSFLQGTREKLFF. Read as DNA, the sequence is TGTGCCAGCAGTTTTCTCCAGGGAACGAGGGAAAAACTGTTTTTT.